This TCR beta chain was sequenced during a study of blood T cell repertoires in COVID-19. Background on the study: From the United States, Italy and Spain came samples of acute and convalescent COVID-19.

In the original analysis: Researchers report that nucleated cell counts were estimated from reference gene primer amplification. Method: immunoSEQ multiplex PCR; TCRdb's copy keeps in-frame clones and lacks some. V and J calls and clone size are given by that table; D and trimming were obtained from the DNA. The sample includes under 450,000 clones, about 88% of them seen just once. The CDR3 consists of 14 residues. Per the germline V gene, CDR1 is MNHEY and CDR2 is SVGEGT. V was shortened by 4 bases and J by 9 bases, with 13 bases between the two germline ends. What was sequenced was peripheral blood. The chain carries TRBV6-2 or TRBV6-3 and TRBJ1-6; possibly TRBD1 for D (6 bases). This clonotype was sampled from a woman aged 40-49 years with COVID-19, enrolled during active disease. As DNA, the CDR3 is TGTGCCAGCAGTTGGAAACAGGGAAGTTCACCCCTCCACTTT. Protein product: CASSWKQGSSPLHF.